This record concerns one T cell receptor (beta chain) sequence. Its antigen is not identified. The same CDR3 arises from other DNA sequences in this sample as well. One heparinised draw of blood, averaging about 120 mL, came from each donor. Sorting of CD4+ naive, central memory, regulatory and stem cell-like memory cells was performed via CD45RO/CCR7/CD25/CD127/CD95/CD27. Every isolated RNA sample was fully reverse transcribed, so sequencing captured expressed TCRB transcripts. Assay used: immunoSEQ multiplex PCR; TCRdb lists only in-frame clones, some missing. The sample gives 630,000 or so clones, about an eighth of which show up once; just under 0.04% is in the top ten. The sample belongs to a study of beta chain features in type 1 diabetes. General observations from the study: Type 1 diabetes patients had moderately but significantly shorter TCRB CDR3s in all four CD4+ subsets. There was no resolution here of whether HLA type influences TCRB rearrangement.

V dropped 1 base and J dropped 3 bases, with 4 bases sitting between them. The CDR3 loop spans 12 amino acids. Germline-derived CDR1 and CDR2 are MNHNS and SASEGT. The V call is TRBV6-1, the J call TRBJ2-7; D remains ambiguous. The TCR sequence derives from a man aged 18 to 30 with type 1 diabetes. Sequencing used naive CD4+ T cells from blood. The CDR3 spells CASSEVGYEQYF. CDR3 coding DNA: TGTGCCAGCAGTGAAGTGGGCTACGAGCAGTACTTC.